These T cell receptor beta chains were read from a single sample in a study of blood T cell repertoires in COVID-19. TCRdb's copy holds only in-frame clones and misses some; the assay was immunoSEQ multiplex PCR. The sample carries roughly 200,000 clones, about 80% recorded once. Input material: peripheral blood. Receptor source: a man in his fifties or sixties with acute or convalescent COVID-19. Both conserved end residues are part of each CDR3. Fields, in order: V gene, D gene, J gene, clone size, CDR3 protein, CDR3 DNA. A D gene is named only where the DNA matches it firmly. Clone sizes are given selectively: once, few, many, or a class where the clone is expanded.

>TRBV23-1|TRBD1|TRBJ1-2|-
CASSQFPPGQDVPNYGYTF
TGCGCCAGCAGTCAGTTCCCCCCGGGACAGGACGTGCCAAACTATGGCTACACCTTC
>TRBV24-1|TRBD1|TRBJ2-1|-
CATGAGTGGADEQFF
TGTGCCACCGGAGCCGGGACAGGGGGCGCGGATGAGCAGTTCTTC
>TRBV4-2|-|TRBJ1-1|-
CASSKDSIATEAFF
TGTGCCAGCAGCAAGGACAGTATTGCCACTGAAGCTTTCTTT
>TRBV3-1/TRBV3-2|-|TRBJ2-3|-
CASSQWRLADTDTQYF
TGTGCCAGCAGCCAATGGAGATTAGCAGACACAGATACGCAGTATTTT
>TRBV12-5|TRBD1|TRBJ2-2|-
CASGLQGLGGELFF
TGTGCTAGTGGGCTACAGGGGCTCGGCGGGGAGCTGTTTTTT
>TRBV7-8|-|TRBJ1-2|-
CASSPQLPAMYYGYTF
TGTGCCAGCAGCCCCCAACTACCCGCCATGTACTATGGCTACACCTTC
>TRBV6-2/TRBV6-3|TRBD1|TRBJ1-1|once
CASSLRQGLNTEAFF
TGTGCCAGCAGCCTCAGACAGGGATTGAACACTGAAGCTTTCTTT
>TRBV6-5|TRBD1|TRBJ1-1|-
CASSYQYRGLNTEAFF
TGTGCCAGCAGTTACCAGTACAGGGGACTGAACACTGAAGCTTTCTTT
>TRBV2|-|TRBJ1-6|-
CASSERRGHSPLHF
TGTGCCAGCAGTGAGCGCAGGGGACACTCACCCCTCCACTTT
>TRBV7-3|TRBD2|TRBJ2-1|-
CASSLTGTSGIDEQFF
TGTGCCAGCAGCTTAACTGGGACTAGCGGGATAGATGAGCAGTTCTTC
>TRBV15|-|TRBJ1-5|-
CATSKLGGSQHF
TGTGCCACCAGCAAACTGGGGGGGTCCCAGCATTTT
>TRBV11-2|-|TRBJ2-5|few
CASSLGSQETQYF
TGTGCCAGCAGCTTAGGTAGTCAAGAGACCCAGTACTTC
>TRBV6-5|-|TRBJ2-5|-
CASSRSSYSRETQYF
TGTGCCAGCAGTAGATCTAGTTATAGTCGGGAGACCCAGTACTTC
>TRBV5-1|TRBD1|TRBJ2-6|-
CASSLAGTGSGANVLTF
TGCGCCAGCAGCTTGGCCGGGACAGGGTCCGGGGCCAACGTCCTGACTTTC
>TRBV7-6|TRBD1|TRBJ1-2|-
CASSPQQGDYGYTF
TGTGCCAGCAGCCCGCAGCAGGGGGACTATGGCTACACCTTC
>TRBV6-5|-|TRBJ1-2|once
CASRGLTGRNYGYTF
TGTGCCAGCAGGGGCCTTACGGGAAGGAACTATGGCTACACCTTC
>TRBV4-3|-|TRBJ1-1|-
CASSQDYRQEDTEAFF
TGCGCCAGCAGCCAAGATTATCGGCAGGAGGACACTGAAGCTTTCTTT
>TRBV2|TRBD1|TRBJ1-5|-
CASTGTGAQPQHF
TGTGCCAGCACCGGGACAGGGGCCCAGCCCCAGCATTTT
>TRBV2|-|TRBJ2-5|once
CASSDSIPETQYF
TGTGCCAGCAGTGACTCTATCCCAGAGACCCAGTACTTC
>TRBV30|-|TRBJ1-6|-
CAWTRGESPLHF
TGTGCCTGGACTCGGGGAGAGTCACCCCTCCACTTT
>TRBV5-6|TRBD1|TRBJ2-1|-
CASSLGTGFYNEQFF
TGTGCCAGCAGCTTGGGGACAGGGTTTTACAATGAGCAGTTCTTC
>TRBV7-2|TRBD2|TRBJ2-1|-
CASSLSGGPNNEQFF
TGTGCCAGCAGCCTAAGCGGGGGCCCAAACAATGAGCAGTTCTTC
>TRBV27|-|TRBJ2-2|-
CASNIQGNTGELFF
TGTGCCAGCAACATCCAGGGGAACACCGGGGAGCTGTTTTTT
>TRBV27|-|TRBJ1-6|few
CASSFRAAGGFHNSPLHF
TGTGCCAGCAGTTTCCGCGCGGCGGGCGGCTTCCATAATTCACCCCTCCACTTT
>TRBV3-1/TRBV3-2|TRBD1|TRBJ2-5|-
CASSQAGTAQETQYF
TGTGCCAGCAGCCAAGCCGGGACAGCGCAAGAGACCCAGTACTTC
>TRBV2|-|TRBJ2-7|-
CASRLQGVEQYF
TGTGCCAGCAGGCTACAGGGCGTCGAGCAGTACTTC
>TRBV4-2|TRBD2|TRBJ2-2|-
CATRTSGGITGELFF
TGTGCCACCAGAACTAGCGGGGGGATAACCGGGGAGCTGTTTTTT
>TRBV6-6|-|TRBJ1-5|-
CASSQQGGQPQHF
TGTGCCAGCAGTCAACAGGGCGGTCAGCCCCAGCATTTT
>TRBV20-1|-|TRBJ1-6|-
CSASRQGGYSPLHF
TGCAGTGCTAGTCGGCAGGGTGGATATTCACCCCTCCACTTT
>TRBV5-1|TRBD2|TRBJ2-1|-
CASSPGGSSGGNEQFF
TGCGCCAGCAGCCCAGGGGGGTCTAGCGGGGGCAATGAGCAGTTCTTC
>TRBV6-1|TRBD2|TRBJ2-1|-
CASSDPKRDPYNEQFF
TGTGCCAGCAGTGACCCAAAGCGGGATCCGTACAATGAGCAGTTCTTC
>TRBV7-2|TRBD1|TRBJ1-2|-
CASSLEGTAYGYTF
TGTGCCAGCAGCTTAGAAGGGACAGCCTATGGCTACACCTTC
>TRBV3-1/TRBV3-2|-|TRBJ1-2|-
CASSQDSQGRLGYTF
TGTGCCAGCAGCCAAGATTCTCAGGGGCGCTTAGGCTACACCTTC
>TRBV9|TRBD1|TRBJ1-2|once
CASSVEGTGRDGYTF
TGTGCCAGCAGCGTAGAAGGGACAGGTCGGGATGGCTACACCTTC
>TRBV5-1|-|TRBJ2-3|-
CASSLGTGTDTQYF
TGCGCCAGCAGCTTGGGTACGGGCACAGATACGCAGTATTTT
>TRBV27|-|TRBJ1-2|-
CASSSLGGGYGYTF
TGTGCCAGCAGTTCCCTCGGGGGTGGGTATGGCTACACCTTC
>TRBV2|-|TRBJ2-7|-
CATDSGQGSYEQYF
TGTGCCACAGACTCGGGCCAGGGGTCCTACGAGCAGTACTTC
>TRBV3-1/TRBV3-2|TRBD1|TRBJ1-4|once
CASSAGGTTNEKLFF
TGTGCCAGCAGCGCAGGGGGGACGACTAATGAAAAACTGTTTTTT
>TRBV5-1|TRBD2|TRBJ2-3|-
CASSLGGSADTQYF
TGCGCCAGCAGCTTGGGCGGGAGTGCAGATACGCAGTATTTT
>TRBV18|TRBD1|TRBJ1-1|-
CASSLNSDRGGTEAFF
TGTGCCAGCTCACTAAACTCGGACAGGGGAGGAACTGAAGCTTTCTTT
>TRBV18|-|TRBJ1-1|-
CASSPEQGRNTEAFF
TGTGCCAGCTCACCCGAACAGGGCCGGAACACTGAAGCTTTCTTT
>TRBV6-2/TRBV6-3|TRBD1|TRBJ2-1|-
CASSYQWDRQSHNEQFF
TGTGCCAGCAGTTACCAATGGGACAGGCAATCCCACAATGAGCAGTTCTTC
>TRBV5-4|-|TRBJ1-6|-
CASSLDREYSPLHF
TGTGCCAGCAGCTTGGACAGGGAATATTCACCCCTCCACTTT
>TRBV6-5|TRBD1|TRBJ1-6|-
CASSYAGTGNSPLHF
TGTGCCAGCAGTTACGCCGGGACAGGAAATTCACCCCTCCACTTT
>TRBV7-3|TRBD2|TRBJ2-1|-
CASSPGLGILNEQFF
TGTGCCAGCAGCCCAGGACTAGGGATCCTCAATGAGCAGTTCTTC
>TRBV3-1/TRBV3-2|-|TRBJ1-4|-
CASSQDRSGKNEKLFF
TGTGCCAGCAGCCAAGATCGGTCAGGAAAAAATGAAAAACTGTTTTTT
>TRBV7-2|-|TRBJ1-5|-
CASSFGSQDYQPQHF
TGTGCCAGCAGCTTTGGCTCACAGGATTATCAGCCCCAGCATTTT
>TRBV7-8|-|TRBJ2-1|-
CASSLPGGTAFNEQFF
TGTGCCAGCAGCCTACCCGGAGGTACCGCCTTCAATGAGCAGTTCTTC
>TRBV9|-|TRBJ1-1|few
CASSVADNTEAFF
TGTGCCAGCAGCGTAGCAGATAACACTGAAGCTTTCTTT
>TRBV29-1|-|TRBJ1-2|-
CSVGALISNYGYTF
TGCAGCGTTGGGGCCCTAATTAGTAACTATGGCTACACCTTC
>TRBV3-1/TRBV3-2|TRBD1|TRBJ1-1|-
CASSQGQGLTEAFF
TGTGCCAGCAGCCAAGGACAGGGGCTCACTGAAGCTTTCTTT
>TRBV4-2|-|TRBJ2-1|-
CASSQAYYEGYEQFF
TGTGCCAGCAGCCAAGCTTACTATGAGGGCTATGAGCAGTTCTTC
>TRBV19|TRBD1|TRBJ1-5|-
CASSRDRNQPQHF
TGTGCCAGTAGTCGGGACAGAAATCAGCCCCAGCATTTT
>TRBV30|TRBD1|TRBJ2-3|-
CAWNWGQSGDTQYF
TGTGCCTGGAATTGGGGACAGTCAGGGGATACGCAGTATTTT
>TRBV5-1|TRBD1|TRBJ1-1|-
CASSLRSTGVTEAFF
TGCGCCAGCAGCTTGAGGTCCACAGGGGTCACTGAAGCTTTCTTT